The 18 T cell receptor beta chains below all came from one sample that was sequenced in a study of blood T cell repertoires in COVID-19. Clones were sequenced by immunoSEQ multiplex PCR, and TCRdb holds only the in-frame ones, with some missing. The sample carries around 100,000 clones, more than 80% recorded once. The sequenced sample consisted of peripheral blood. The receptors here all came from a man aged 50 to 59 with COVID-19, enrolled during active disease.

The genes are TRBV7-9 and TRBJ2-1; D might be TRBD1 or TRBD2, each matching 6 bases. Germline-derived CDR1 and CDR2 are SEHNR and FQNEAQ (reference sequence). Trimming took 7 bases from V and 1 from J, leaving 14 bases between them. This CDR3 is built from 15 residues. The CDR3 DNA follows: TGTGCCAGCACCGAAGGGGGGCGATCCTACAATGAGCAGTTCTTC. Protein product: CASTEGGRSYNEQFF.

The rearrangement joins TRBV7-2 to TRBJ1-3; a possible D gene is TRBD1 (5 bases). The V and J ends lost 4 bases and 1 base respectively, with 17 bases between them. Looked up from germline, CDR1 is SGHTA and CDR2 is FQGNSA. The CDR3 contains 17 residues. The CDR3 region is CASSYAPTGGSGNTIYF. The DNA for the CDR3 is TGTGCCAGCAGCTACGCCCCCACGGGGGGGTCTGGAAACACCATATATTTT.

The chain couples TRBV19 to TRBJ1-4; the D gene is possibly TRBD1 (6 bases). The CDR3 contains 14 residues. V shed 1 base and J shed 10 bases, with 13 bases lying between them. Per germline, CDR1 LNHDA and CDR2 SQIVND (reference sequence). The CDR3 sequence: CASSIAGQGRKLFF. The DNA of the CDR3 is TGTGCCAGTAGTATAGCGGGCCAGGGGAGAAAACTGTTTTTT.

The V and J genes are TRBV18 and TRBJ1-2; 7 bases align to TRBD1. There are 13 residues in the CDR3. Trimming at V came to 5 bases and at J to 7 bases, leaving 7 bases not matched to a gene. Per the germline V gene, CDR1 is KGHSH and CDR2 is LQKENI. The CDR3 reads CASSSTGQSGYTF. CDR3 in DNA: TGTGCCAGCTCATCCACGGGACAGAGTGGCTACACCTTC.

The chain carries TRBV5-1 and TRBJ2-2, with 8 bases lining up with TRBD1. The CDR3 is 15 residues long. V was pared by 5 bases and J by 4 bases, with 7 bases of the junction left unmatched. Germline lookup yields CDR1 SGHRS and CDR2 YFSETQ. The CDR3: CASSLRTGSTGELFF. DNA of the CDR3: TGCGCCAGCAGTCTTCGGACAGGGAGCACCGGGGAGCTGTTTTTT.

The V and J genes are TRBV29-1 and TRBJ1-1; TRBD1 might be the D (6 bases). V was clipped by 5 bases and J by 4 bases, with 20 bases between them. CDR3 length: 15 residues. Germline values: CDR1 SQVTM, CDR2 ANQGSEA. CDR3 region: CSVQGGPGHPTEAFF. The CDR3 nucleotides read TGCAGCGTTCAAGGGGGTCCAGGGCACCCCACTGAAGCTTTCTTT.

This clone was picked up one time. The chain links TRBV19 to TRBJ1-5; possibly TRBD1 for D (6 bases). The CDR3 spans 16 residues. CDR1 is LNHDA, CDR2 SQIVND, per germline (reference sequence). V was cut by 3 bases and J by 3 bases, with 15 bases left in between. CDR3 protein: CASSMGARLYNQPQHF. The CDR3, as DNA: TGTGCCAGTAGTATGGGGGCTCGGCTTTACAATCAGCCCCAGCATTTT.

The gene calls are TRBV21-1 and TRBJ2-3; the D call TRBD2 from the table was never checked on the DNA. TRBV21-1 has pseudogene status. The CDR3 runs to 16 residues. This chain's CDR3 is CASSKWRGGDTDTQYF. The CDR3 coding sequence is TGTGCCAGCAGCAAATGGCGCGGGGGGGACACAGATACGCAGTATTTT.

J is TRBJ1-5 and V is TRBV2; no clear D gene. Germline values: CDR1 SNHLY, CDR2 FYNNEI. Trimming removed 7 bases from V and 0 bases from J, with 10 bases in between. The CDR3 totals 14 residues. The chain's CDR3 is CASTQQNSNQPQHF. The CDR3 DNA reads TGTGCCAGCACGCAACAAAATAGCAATCAGCCCCAGCATTTT.

DNA for the CDR3: TGTGCCAGCCGGACGGACTACACCGGGGAGCTGTTTTTT. This gives the protein CASRTDYTGELFF. V is TRBV2 and J is TRBJ2-2; tentative D call: TRBD2 (5 bases). In germline, CDR1 is SNHLY, CDR2 FYNNEI. Trimming pared 8 bases from V and 3 bases from J, leaving 10 bases between. There are 13 residues in the CDR3.

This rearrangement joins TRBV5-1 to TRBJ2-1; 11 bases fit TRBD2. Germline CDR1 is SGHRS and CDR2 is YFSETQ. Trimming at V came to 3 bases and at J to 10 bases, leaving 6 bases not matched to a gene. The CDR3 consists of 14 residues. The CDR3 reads CASSWSTSGGEQFF. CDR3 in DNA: TGCGCCAGCAGCTGGAGTACTAGCGGGGGAGAGCAGTTCTTC.

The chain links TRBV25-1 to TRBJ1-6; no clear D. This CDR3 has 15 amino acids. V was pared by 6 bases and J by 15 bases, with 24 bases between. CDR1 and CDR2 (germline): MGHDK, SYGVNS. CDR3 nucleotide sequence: TGTGCCAGCAGCGAGTACAGCGAAACCAGGCGGGGCCTCCACTTT. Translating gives CASSEYSETRRGLHF.

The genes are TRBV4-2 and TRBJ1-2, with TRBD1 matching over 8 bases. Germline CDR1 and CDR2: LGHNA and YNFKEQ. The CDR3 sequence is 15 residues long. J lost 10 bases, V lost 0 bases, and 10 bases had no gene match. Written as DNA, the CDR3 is TGTGCCAGCAGCCAAGATTTTGCAGGGGGCTCCGTCTACACCTTC. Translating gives CASSQDFAGGSVYTF.

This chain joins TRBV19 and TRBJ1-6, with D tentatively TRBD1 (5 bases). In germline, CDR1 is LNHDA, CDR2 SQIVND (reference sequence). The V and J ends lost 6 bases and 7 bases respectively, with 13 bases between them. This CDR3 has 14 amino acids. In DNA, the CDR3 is TGTGCCAGTAGCAATACAGGTGTGAATTCACCCCTCCACTTT. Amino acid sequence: CASSNTGVNSPLHF.

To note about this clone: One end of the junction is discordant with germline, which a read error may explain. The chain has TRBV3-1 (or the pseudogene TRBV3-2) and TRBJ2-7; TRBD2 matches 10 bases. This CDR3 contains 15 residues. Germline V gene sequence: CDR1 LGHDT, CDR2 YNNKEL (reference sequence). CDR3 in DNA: TGTGCCAGCAGCCAAATAGCGGGGGGCGACTACGGGCAGTACTTC. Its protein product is CASSQIAGGDYGQYF.

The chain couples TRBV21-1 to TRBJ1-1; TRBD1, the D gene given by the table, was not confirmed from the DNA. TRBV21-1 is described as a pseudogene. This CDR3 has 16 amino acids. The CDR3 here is CASRPPGHRRNTEAFF. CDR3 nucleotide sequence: TGTGCCAGCAGGCCTCCGGGACACCGAAGGAACACTGAAGCTTTCTTT.

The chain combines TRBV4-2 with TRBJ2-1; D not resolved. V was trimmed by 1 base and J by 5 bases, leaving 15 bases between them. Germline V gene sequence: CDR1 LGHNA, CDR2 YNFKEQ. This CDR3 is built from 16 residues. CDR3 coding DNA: TGTGCCAGCAGCCAAGCGGAGCGACTCATAAACAATGAGCAGTTCTTC. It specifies CASSQAERLINNEQFF.

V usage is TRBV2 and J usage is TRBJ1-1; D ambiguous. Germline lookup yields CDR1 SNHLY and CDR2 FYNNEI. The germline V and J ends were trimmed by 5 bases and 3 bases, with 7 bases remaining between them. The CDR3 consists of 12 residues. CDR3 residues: CASSSRYTEAFF. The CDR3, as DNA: TGTGCCAGCAGTTCGAGGTACACTGAAGCTTTCTTT.